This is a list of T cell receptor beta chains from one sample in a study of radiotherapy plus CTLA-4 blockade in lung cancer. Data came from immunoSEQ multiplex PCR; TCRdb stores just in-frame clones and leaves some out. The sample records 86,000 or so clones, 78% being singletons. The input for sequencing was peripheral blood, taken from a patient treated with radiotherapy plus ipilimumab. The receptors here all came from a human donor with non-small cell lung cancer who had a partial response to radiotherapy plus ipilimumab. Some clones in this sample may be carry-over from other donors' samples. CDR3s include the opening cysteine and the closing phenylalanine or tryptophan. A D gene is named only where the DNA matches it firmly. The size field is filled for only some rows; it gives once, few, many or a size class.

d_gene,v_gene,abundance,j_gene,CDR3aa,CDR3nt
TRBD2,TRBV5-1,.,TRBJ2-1,CASSLAISGGHNEQFF,TGCGCCAGCAGCTTGGCCATCAGCGGGGGCCACAATGAGCAGTTCTTC
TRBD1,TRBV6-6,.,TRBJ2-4,CASRSRTGLKNIQYF,TGTGCCAGCAGATCCCGGACAGGGCTGAAAAACATTCAGTACTTC
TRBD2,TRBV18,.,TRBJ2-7,CASSPSGGGYEQYF,TGTGCCAGCTCACCATCGGGGGGGGGCTACGAGCAGTACTTC
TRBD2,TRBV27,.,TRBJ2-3,CASSPQTRTSQYF,TGTGCCAGCAGCCCCCAAACCCGGACTAGTCAGTATTTT
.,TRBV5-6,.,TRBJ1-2,CASSLGWAGKGGYTF,TGTGCCAGCAGCTTAGGGTGGGCAGGGAAAGGTGGCTACACCTTC
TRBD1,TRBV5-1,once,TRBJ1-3,CASRLGQSSGNTIYF,TGCGCCAGCAGACTGGGACAGAGCTCTGGAAACACCATATATTTT
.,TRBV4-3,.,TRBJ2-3,CASSQVTSGGVAQYF,TGCGCCAGCAGCCAAGTTACCAGCGGAGGAGTGGCGCAGTATTTT
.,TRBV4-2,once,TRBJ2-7,CASSFTGIAPSSYEQYF,TGTGCCAGCAGCTTTACGGGGATCGCCCCTAGCTCCTACGAGCAGTACTTC
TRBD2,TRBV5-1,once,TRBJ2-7,CASRSLAGDSYEQYF,TGCGCCAGCAGATCACTAGCGGGGGACTCCTACGAGCAGTACTTC
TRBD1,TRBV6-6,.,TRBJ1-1,CASSYADRDWEAFF,TGTGCCAGCAGTTACGCCGACAGGGACTGGGAAGCTTTCTTT
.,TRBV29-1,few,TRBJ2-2,CSVRDTNTGELFF,TGCAGCGTCAGGGACACCAACACCGGGGAGCTGTTTTTT
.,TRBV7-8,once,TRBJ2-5,CASSSLMGRETQYF,TGTGCCAGCAGCTCGCTAATGGGGAGGGAGACCCAGTACTTC
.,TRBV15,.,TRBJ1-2,CATSRGGVANYGYTF,TGTGCCACCAGCAGAGGGGGGGTGGCAAACTATGGCTACACCTTC
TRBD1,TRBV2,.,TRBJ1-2,CASSYRDSRYGYTF,TGTGCCAGCAGTTATCGGGACAGCCGCTATGGCTACACCTTC
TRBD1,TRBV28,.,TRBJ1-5,CASGLWDVQGYQPQHF,TGTGCCAGCGGACTCTGGGATGTACAGGGGTATCAGCCCCAGCATTTT
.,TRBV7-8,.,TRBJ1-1,CASSPKLGRGTEAFF,TGTGCCAGCAGCCCCAAGCTTGGTAGGGGCACTGAAGCTTTCTTT
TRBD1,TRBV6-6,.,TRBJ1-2,CASSYSTTGYGGYTF,TGTGCCAGCAGTTACTCTACGACAGGGTATGGCGGCTACACCTTC
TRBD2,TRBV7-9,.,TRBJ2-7,CASSFGGGSEQYF,TGTGCCAGCAGCTTCGGCGGGGGGTCCGAGCAGTACTTC
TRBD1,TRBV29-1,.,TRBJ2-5,CSVAAGGLETQYF,TGCAGCGTTGCGGCAGGGGGCTTAGAGACCCAGTACTTC
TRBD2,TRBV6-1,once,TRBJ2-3,CASSDPLRLAGDTQYF,TGTGCCAGCAGTGACCCGCTAAGACTAGCGGGAGATACGCAGTATTTT
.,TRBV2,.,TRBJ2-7,CASTGVSYEQYF,TGTGCCAGCACAGGGGTTTCCTACGAGCAGTACTTC
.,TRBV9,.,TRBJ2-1,CASSVFAGSSYNEQFF,TGTGCCAGCAGCGTATTTGCGGGAAGCTCCTACAATGAGCAGTTCTTC
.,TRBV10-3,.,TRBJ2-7,CAIRPGSGGYEQYF,TGTGCCATCAGGCCCGGGTCCGGCGGGTACGAGCAGTACTTC
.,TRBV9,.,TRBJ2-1,CASSTINPGEQFF,TGTGCCAGCAGCACGATTAACCCCGGTGAGCAGTTCTTC
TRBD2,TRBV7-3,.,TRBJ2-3,CASSPQGGGVYTQYF,TGTGCCAGCAGCCCACAAGGCGGGGGGGTATATACGCAGTATTTT